These 12 T cell receptor beta chains were sequenced from one sample in a study of blood T cells in healthy people across ages. The authors ran a second PCR of 7 to 11 cycles using a sample-barcoded 5' primer and a J-beta primer mix. TCRdb itself ran the 5' RACE reads through MiXCR, one entry per CDR3 protein. The sample includes approximately 940,000 distinct CDR3 sequences, around 49% seen only once; the top ten take about an eighth. The material sequenced was blood. These receptors originate from a man aged 30 to 39 in good health.

The chain joins TRBV7-8 to TRBJ1-2; a possible D gene is TRBD1 (5 bases). The CDR3 sequence is 12 residues long. Germline CDR1 is SGHVS and CDR2 is FQNEAQ. V was trimmed by 6 bases and J by 6 bases, leaving 11 bases between them. The CDR3 is CASSPDNNGYTF. In nucleotides, the CDR3 is TGTGCCAGCAGTCCGGACAACAATGGCTACACCTTC.

The J gene is TRBJ2-7, the V gene TRBV27; a possible D gene is TRBD1 (6 bases). V lost 6 bases to trimming and J lost 2 bases, with 11 bases between them. The CDR3 runs 13 residues. Germline-derived CDR1 and CDR2 are MNHEY and SMNVEV (reference sequence). As DNA, the CDR3 is TGTGCCAGCAGGCTACAGGGCCCCTACGAGCAGTACTTC. As protein: CASRLQGPYEQYF.

The chain has TRBV6-1 and TRBJ2-1; possible D gene TRBD1, 5 bases. V lost 0 bases, J lost 7 bases, and 7 bases lay in between. The germline gives CDR1 MNHNS, CDR2 SASEGT. The CDR3 is 13 residues long. For the CDR3, the DNA is TGTGCCAGCAGTGAAGCTGACAGAAATGAGCAGTTCTTC. Translating gives CASSEADRNEQFF.

The chain carries TRBV20-1 and TRBJ2-2, with 13 bases fitting TRBD2. Losses at the gene ends were 1 base for V and 2 bases for J; bases not matched to a gene: 4. The CDR3 spans 17 residues. The germline CDR1 and CDR2 sequences are DFQATT and SNEGSKA (reference sequence). The CDR3 DNA is TGCAGTGCTAGAGGACTAGCGGGGGGCGGAAACACCGGGGAGCTGTTTTTT. This gives the protein CSARGLAGGGNTGELFF.

The V and J genes are TRBV28 and TRBJ2-5; 7 nucleotides line up with TRBD2. The end of the DNA fits TRBJ2-7 better, so the J call may be wrong. The CDR3 is made up of 15 amino acids. The germline V gene encodes CDR1 MDHEN and CDR2 SYDVKM. This CDR3 is CASAPVAGRVYEQYF. The CDR3 DNA sequence: TGTGCCAGCGCCCCGGTGGCAGGGAGGGTCTACGAGCAGTACTTC.

The chain has TRBV20-1 and TRBJ2-6; D gene uncertain. V was trimmed by 0 bases and J by 1 base, leaving 4 bases between them. The CDR3 is 14 residues long. Germline V gene lookup returns CDR1 DFQATT and CDR2 SNEGSKA (reference sequence). CDR3 amino acids: CSARDHSGANVLTF. DNA of the CDR3: TGCAGTGCTAGAGACCATTCTGGGGCCAACGTCCTGACTTTC.

This chain connects TRBV29-1 to TRBJ2-1; 9 nucleotides match TRBD1. The CDR3 length is 12 residues. Germline assignment: CDR1 SQVTM and CDR2 ANQGSEA. After removal of 7 bases from V and 8 bases from J, the junction contained 6 bases not matched to a gene. The CDR3 sequence: CSAGQGFDEQFF. The CDR3 DNA sequence: TGCAGCGCCGGACAGGGGTTCGATGAGCAGTTCTTC.

This clonotype was seen at least ten times. The chain couples TRBV7-9 to TRBJ2-7; D gene ambiguous. The CDR3 covers 15 residues. V was cut by 1 base and J by 5 bases, with 15 bases left in between. CDR1 and CDR2 (germline): SEHNR, FQNEAQ (reference sequence). Written as DNA, the CDR3 is TGTGCCAGCAGCTTAGGGTCAATTTTCCCCCACGAGCAGTACTTC. Translated: CASSLGSIFPHEQYF.

This clonotype was detected a few times. The rearrangement joins TRBV9 to TRBJ2-3, with 11 bases fitting TRBD2. The CDR3 is made up of 15 amino acids. Losses at the gene ends were 3 bases for V and 6 bases for J; bases not matched to a gene: 6. Germline CDR1 SGDLS, CDR2 YYNGEE. CDR3 amino acids: CASSASGGTSDTQYF. The CDR3 DNA reads as TGTGCCAGCAGCGCTAGCGGGGGGACAAGCGATACGCAGTATTTT.

The chain employs TRBV7-9 and TRBJ1-2, with TRBD1 matching 8 bases. The CDR3 loop spans 14 amino acids. V shed 5 bases, J shed 4 bases, and the junction held 6 bases outside the gene matches. Germline V gene sequence: CDR1 SEHNR, CDR2 FQNEAQ (reference sequence). DNA of the CDR3: TGTGCCAGCAGCCGGGGACAGGCGTTCTATGGCTACACCTTC. Protein product: CASSRGQAFYGYTF.

The chain is built from TRBV5-8 and TRBJ2-7; possibly TRBD1 for D (6 bases). The CDR3 is made up of 13 amino acids. Trimming removed 2 bases at V and 5 bases at J, with 11 bases between. Germline V lookup: CDR1 SGHTS, CDR2 YDEGEE. The CDR3 DNA sequence: TGTGCCAGCAGCTTAACAGGGAAGGACGAGCAGTACTTC. Protein product: CASSLTGKDEQYF.

This clonotype was seen more than once but under ten times. V gene TRBV4-1 combines with J gene TRBJ2-1, with D possibly TRBD2 on 5 matching bases. The CDR3 has 16 amino acids. Germline V gene sequence: CDR1 MGHRA, CDR2 YSYEKL. Deletions cut 0 bases from V and 4 bases from J, with 13 bases between. The CDR3 region has the DNA TGCGCCAGCAGCCAAGATCCGGGAAACGCTTACAATGAGCAGTTCTTC. It yields the protein CASSQDPGNAYNEQFF.